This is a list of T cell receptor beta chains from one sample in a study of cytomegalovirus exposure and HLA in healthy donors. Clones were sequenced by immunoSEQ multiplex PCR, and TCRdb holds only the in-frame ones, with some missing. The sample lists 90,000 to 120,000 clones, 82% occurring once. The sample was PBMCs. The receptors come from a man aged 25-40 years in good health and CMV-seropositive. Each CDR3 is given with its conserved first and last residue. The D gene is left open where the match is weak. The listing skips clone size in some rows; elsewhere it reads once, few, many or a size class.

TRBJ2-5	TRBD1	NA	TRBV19	CAKQGQGKETQYF	TGTGCCAAGCAGGGACAGGGCAAGGAGACCCAGTACTTC
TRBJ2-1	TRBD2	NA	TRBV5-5	CASAQRGFYNEQFF	TGTGCCAGCGCTCAGCGGGGTTTCTACAATGAGCAGTTCTTC
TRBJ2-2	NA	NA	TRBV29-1	CSVLGAGVTGELFF	TGCAGCGTTTTGGGGGCGGGGGTCACCGGGGAGCTGTTTTTT
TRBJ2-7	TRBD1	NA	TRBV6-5	CASSLGQPYEQYF	TGTGCCAGCAGTTTGGGACAGCCCTACGAGCAGTACTTC
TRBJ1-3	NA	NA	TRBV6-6	CASTPGGSAERNTIYF	TGTGCCAGCACCCCGGGAGGGTCGGCAGAGAGAAACACCATATATTTT
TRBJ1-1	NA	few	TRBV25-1	CASSGPGERVNTEAFF	TGTGCCAGCAGTGGGCCAGGGGAAAGGGTGAACACTGAAGCTTTCTTT
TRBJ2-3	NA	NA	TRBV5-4	CASSQNTDTQYF	TGTGCCAGCAGTCAGAATACGGATACGCAGTATTTT
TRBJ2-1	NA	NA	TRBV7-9	CASSPQGNEQFF	TGTGCCAGCTCTCCACAGGGCAATGAGCAGTTCTTC
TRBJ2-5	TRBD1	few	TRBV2	CASDRGQETQYF	TGTGCCAGCGACAGGGGGCAAGAGACCCAGTACTTC
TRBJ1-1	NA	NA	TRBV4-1	CASRTGSNTEAFF	TGCGCCAGCAGGACCGGGAGTAACACTGAAGCTTTCTTT
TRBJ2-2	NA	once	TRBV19	CATAQFANTGELFF	TGTGCCACCGCACAGTTCGCGAACACCGGGGAGCTGTTTTTT
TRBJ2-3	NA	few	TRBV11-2	CASSLVPRGLYF	TGTGCCAGCAGCTTAGTTCCCCGGGGACTTTATTTT
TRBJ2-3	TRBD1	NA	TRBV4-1	CASSPTGTGGTDTQYF	TGCGCCAGCAGCCCAACCGGGACAGGGGGCACAGATACGCAGTATTTT
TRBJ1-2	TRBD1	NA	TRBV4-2	CASSLRDRTNYGYTF	TGTGCCAGCAGCCTCCGGGACAGAACTAACTATGGCTACACCTTC
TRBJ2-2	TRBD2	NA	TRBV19	CASSSRGLAGGSNTGELFF	TGTGCCAGTAGTTCGCGGGGACTAGCGGGGGGGTCGAACACCGGGGAGCTGTTTTTT
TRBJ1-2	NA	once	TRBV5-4	CASSLGGREKDGYTF	TGTGCCAGCAGCTTGGGGGGGAGGGAAAAGGATGGCTACACCTTC
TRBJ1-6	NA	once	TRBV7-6	CASSLGGPAGSPLHF	TGTGCCAGCAGCTTAGGCGGGCCGGCGGGTTCACCCCTCCACTTT
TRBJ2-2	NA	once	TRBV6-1	CASARGRNTGELFF	TGTGCCAGCGCTCGGGGGAGGAACACCGGGGAGCTGTTTTTT
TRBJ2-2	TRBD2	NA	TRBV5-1	CASWGGKNTGELFF	TGCGCCAGCTGGGGGGGGAAGAACACCGGGGAGCTGTTTTTT
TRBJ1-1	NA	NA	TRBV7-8	CASSLAGGGGTEAFF	TGTGCCAGCAGCTTAGCGGGGGGGGGTGGGACTGAAGCTTTCTTT
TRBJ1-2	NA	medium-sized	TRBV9	CASSVSGVYGYTF	TGTGCCAGCAGCGTATCAGGGGTCTATGGCTACACCTTC
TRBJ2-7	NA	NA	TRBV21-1	CASSKVLAGTTYEQYF	TGTGCCAGCAGCAAAGTACTAGCGGGGACAACCTACGAGCAGTACTTC
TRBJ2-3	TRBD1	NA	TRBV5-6	CASSLRTGGSIRVTDTQYF	TGTGCCAGCAGCTTGCGGACAGGGGGCTCGATAAGGGTCACAGATACGCAGTATTTT
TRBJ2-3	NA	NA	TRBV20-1	CSAPSTDTQYF	TGCAGTGCTCCAAGCACAGATACGCAGTATTTT
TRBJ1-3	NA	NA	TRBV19	CASSIGQLGNTIYF	TGTGCCAGTAGTATAGGACAGCTTGGAAACACCATATATTTT
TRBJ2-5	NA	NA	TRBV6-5	CASSYTAGAQETQYF	TGTGCCAGCAGTTACACGGCGGGGGCCCAAGAGACCCAGTACTTC
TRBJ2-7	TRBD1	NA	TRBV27	CASSDAGTGGAYEQYF	TGTGCCAGCAGTGATGCCGGGACAGGGGGAGCCTACGAGCAGTACTTC
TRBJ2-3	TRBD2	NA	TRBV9	CASSVGTSGGYTQYF	TGTGCCAGCAGCGTTGGGACTAGCGGGGGATATACGCAGTATTTT
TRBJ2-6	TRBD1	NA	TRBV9	CATGTGNSGANVLTF	TGTGCCACCGGGACAGGCAACTCTGGGGCCAACGTCCTGACTTTC
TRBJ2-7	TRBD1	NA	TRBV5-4	CASSQPGTGLSYEQYF	TGTGCCAGCAGCCAACCCGGGACAGGGCTATCCTACGAGCAGTACTTC
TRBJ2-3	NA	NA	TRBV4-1	CASSQDLGRRWSTDTQYF	TGCGCCAGCAGCCAAGACTTAGGGAGAAGGTGGAGCACAGATACGCAGTATTTT
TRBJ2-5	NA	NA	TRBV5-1	CASSLALAQETQYF	TGCGCCAGCAGCTTGGCTCTAGCACAAGAGACCCAGTACTTC
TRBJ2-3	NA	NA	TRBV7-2	CASSPTMARVFTQYF	TGTGCCAGCAGCCCCACTATGGCGCGAGTGTTTACGCAGTATTTT
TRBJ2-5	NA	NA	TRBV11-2	CASSFGGRETQYF	TGTGCCAGCAGCTTCGGTGGGCGAGAGACCCAGTACTTC
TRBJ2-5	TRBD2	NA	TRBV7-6	CASSETAGGQYF	TGTGCCAGCAGCGAAACCGCGGGGGGCCAGTACTTC
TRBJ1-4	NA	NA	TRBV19	CASRRQRNRSGEKLFF	TGTGCCAGTAGAAGACAGAGGAATAGGTCGGGTGAAAAACTGTTTTTT
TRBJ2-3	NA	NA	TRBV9	CASSVAGRFTDTQYF	TGTGCCAGCAGCGTAGCGGGGAGGTTTACAGATACGCAGTATTTT
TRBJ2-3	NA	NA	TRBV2	CASSEDVTTTDTQYF	TGTGCCAGCAGTGAAGATGTAACAACCACAGATACGCAGTATTTT
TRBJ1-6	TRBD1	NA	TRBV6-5	CASRADRASPLHF	TGTGCCAGCAGAGCGGACAGGGCTTCACCCCTCCACTTT
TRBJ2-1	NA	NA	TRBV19	CASSIGRGLSSYNEQFF	TGTGCCAGTAGTATAGGACGCGGTCTCTCCTCCTACAATGAGCAGTTCTTC
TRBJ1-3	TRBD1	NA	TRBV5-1	CASSSSRSWTGGGNTIYF	TGCGCCAGCAGCTCTAGTCGTTCTTGGACAGGGGGTGGAAACACCATATATTTT
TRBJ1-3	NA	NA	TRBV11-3	CASSSDSSGNTIYF	TGTGCCAGCAGCTCCGACAGCTCTGGAAACACCATATATTTT
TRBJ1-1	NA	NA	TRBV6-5	CASSPPGEREAFF	TGTGCCAGCAGTCCCCCGGGTGAACGGGAAGCTTTCTTT
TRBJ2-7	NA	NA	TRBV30	CAWSLSPYEQYF	TGTGCCTGGAGTTTATCCCCCTACGAGCAGTACTTC
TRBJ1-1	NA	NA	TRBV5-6	CASSLSSPGKAFF	TGTGCCAGCAGCTTATCCTCCCCGGGAAAGGCTTTCTTT
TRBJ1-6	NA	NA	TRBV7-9	CSSSPETGNYNSPLHF	TGTTCCAGCAGCCCTGAGACAGGAAACTATAATTCACCCCTCCACTTT
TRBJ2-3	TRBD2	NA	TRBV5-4	CASSLGAGGPVDTQYF	TGTGCCAGCAGCTTGGGGGCGGGGGGGCCGGTAGATACGCAGTATTTT